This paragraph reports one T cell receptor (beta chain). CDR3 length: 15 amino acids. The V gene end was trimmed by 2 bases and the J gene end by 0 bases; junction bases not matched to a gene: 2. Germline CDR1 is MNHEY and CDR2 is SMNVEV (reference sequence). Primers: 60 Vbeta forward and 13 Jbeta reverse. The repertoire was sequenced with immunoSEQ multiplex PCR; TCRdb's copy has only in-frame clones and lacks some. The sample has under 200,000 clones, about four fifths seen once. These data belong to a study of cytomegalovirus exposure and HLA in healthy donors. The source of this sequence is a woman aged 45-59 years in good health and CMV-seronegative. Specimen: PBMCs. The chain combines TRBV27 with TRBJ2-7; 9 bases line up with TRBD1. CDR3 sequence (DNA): TGTGCCAGCAGTTTAAGGGACAGGGCCTCCTACGAGCAGTACTTC. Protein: CASSLRDRASYEQYF.